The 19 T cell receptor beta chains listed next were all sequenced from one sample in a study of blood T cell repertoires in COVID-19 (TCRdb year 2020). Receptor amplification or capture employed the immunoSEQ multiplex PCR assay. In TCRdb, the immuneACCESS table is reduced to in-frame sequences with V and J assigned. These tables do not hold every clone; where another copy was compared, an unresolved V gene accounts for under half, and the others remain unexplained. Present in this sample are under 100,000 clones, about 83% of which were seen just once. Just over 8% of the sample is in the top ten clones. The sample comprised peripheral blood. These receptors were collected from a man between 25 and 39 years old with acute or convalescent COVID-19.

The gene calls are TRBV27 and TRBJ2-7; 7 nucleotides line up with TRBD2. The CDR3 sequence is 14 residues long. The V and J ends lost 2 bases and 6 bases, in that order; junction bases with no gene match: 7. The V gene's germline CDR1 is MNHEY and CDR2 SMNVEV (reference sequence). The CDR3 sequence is CASSLRGSGGEQYF. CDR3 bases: TGTGCCAGCAGTTTAAGGGGATCGGGGGGCGAGCAGTACTTC.

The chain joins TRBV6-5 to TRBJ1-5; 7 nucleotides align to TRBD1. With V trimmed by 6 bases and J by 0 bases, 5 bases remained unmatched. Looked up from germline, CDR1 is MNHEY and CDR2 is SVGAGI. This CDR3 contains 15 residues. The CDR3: CASSQQGTSNQPQHF. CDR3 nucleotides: TGTGCCAGCAGCCAACAGGGGACTAGCAATCAGCCCCAGCATTTT.

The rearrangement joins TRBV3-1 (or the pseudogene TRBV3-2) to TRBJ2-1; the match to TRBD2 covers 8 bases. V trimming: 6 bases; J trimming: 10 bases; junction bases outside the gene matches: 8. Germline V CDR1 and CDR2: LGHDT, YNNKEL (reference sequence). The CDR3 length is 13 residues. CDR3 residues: CASSALAGREQFF. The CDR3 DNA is TGTGCCAGCAGTGCCCTAGCGGGCAGAGAGCAGTTCTTC.

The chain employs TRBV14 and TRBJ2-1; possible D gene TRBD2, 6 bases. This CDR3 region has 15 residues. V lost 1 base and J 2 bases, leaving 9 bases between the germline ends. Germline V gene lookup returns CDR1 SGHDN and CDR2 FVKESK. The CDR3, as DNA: TGTGCCAGCAGCCAAGCCTGGGGGGCCTACAATGAGCAGTTCTTC. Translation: CASSQAWGAYNEQFF.

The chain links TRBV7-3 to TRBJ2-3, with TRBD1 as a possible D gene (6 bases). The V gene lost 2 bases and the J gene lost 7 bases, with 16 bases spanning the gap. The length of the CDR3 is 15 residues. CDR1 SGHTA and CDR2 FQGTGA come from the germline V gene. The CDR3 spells CASSLSGTPTHTQYF. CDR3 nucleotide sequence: TGTGCCAGCAGCTTATCCGGGACACCAACGCATACGCAGTATTTT. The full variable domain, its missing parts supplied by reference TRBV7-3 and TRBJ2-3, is GAGVSQTPSNKVTEKGKYVELRCDPISGHTALYWYRQSLGQGPEFLIYFQGTGAADDSGLPNDRFFAVRPEGSVSTLKIQRTERGDSAVYLCASSLSGTPTHTQYFGPGTRLTVL.

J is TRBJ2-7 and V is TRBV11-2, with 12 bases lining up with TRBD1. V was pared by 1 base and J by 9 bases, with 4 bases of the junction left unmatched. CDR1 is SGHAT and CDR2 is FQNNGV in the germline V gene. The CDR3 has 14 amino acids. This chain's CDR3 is CASSLGSGQGAQYF. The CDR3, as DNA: TGTGCCAGCAGCTTAGGTTCGGGACAGGGGGCGCAGTACTTC.

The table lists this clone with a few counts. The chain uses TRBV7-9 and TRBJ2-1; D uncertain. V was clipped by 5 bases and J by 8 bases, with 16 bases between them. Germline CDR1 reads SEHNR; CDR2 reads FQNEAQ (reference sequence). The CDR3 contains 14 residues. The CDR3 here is CASSPSPLRDEQFF. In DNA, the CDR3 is TGTGCCAGCAGCCCCTCTCCCCTTCGGGATGAGCAGTTCTTC.

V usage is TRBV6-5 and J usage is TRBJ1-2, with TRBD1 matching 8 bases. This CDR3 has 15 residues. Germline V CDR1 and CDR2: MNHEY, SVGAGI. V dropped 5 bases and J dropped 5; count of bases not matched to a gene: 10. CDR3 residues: CASSPSRGQEYGYTF. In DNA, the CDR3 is TGTGCCAGCAGTCCATCCAGGGGGCAGGAGTATGGCTACACCTTC.

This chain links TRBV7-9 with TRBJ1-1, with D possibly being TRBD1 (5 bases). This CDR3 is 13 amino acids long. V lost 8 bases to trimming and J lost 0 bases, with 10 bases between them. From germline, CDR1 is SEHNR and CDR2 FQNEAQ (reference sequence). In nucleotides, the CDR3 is TGTGCCAGCGTACGGGGGATGAACACTGAAGCTTTCTTT. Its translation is CASVRGMNTEAFF.

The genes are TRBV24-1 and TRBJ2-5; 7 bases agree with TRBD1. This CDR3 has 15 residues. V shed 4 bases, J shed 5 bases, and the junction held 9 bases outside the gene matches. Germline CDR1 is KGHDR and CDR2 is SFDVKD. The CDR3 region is CATSDPGTVWETQYF. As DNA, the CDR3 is TGTGCCACCAGTGACCCTGGGACAGTGTGGGAGACCCAGTACTTC.

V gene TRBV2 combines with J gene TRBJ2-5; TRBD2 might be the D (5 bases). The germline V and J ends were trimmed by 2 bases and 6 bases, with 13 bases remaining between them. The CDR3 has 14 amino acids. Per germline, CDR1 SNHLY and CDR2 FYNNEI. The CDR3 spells CASSEPKERQTQYF. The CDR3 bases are TGTGCCAGCAGTGAACCCAAGGAGCGGCAGACCCAGTACTTC. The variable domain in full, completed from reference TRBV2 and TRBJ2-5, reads EPEVTQTPSHQVTQMGQEVILRCVPISNHLYFYWYRQILGQKVEFLVSFYNNEISEKSEIFDDQFSVERPDGSNFTLKIRSTKLEDSAMYFCASSEPKERQTQYFGPGTRLLVL.

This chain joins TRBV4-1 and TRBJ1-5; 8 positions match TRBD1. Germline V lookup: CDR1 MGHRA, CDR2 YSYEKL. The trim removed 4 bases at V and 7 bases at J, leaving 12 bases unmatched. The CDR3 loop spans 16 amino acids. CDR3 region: CASSPMLGQGEQPQHF. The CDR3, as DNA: TGCGCCAGCAGCCCCATGCTAGGACAGGGAGAACAGCCCCAGCATTTT.

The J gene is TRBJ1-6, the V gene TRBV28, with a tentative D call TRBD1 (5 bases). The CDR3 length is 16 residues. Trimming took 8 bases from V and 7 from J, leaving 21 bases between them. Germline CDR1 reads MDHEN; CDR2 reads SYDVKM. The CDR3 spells CASGGGEGLGNSPLHF. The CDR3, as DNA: TGTGCCAGCGGGGGTGGGGAGGGTCTAGGGAATTCACCCCTCCACTTT.

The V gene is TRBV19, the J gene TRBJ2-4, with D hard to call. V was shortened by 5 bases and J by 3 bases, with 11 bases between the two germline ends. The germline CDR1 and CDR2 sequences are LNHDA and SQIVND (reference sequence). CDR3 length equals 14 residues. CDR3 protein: CASSWLLGKNIQYF. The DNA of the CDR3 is TGTGCCAGTAGTTGGTTACTTGGCAAAAACATTCAGTACTTC.

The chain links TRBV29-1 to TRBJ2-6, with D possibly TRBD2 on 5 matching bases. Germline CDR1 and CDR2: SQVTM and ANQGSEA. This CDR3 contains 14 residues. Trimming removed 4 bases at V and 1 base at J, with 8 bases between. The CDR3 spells CSVGRTSGANVLTF. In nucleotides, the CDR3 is TGCAGCGTTGGACGGACTTCTGGGGCCAACGTCCTGACTTTC.

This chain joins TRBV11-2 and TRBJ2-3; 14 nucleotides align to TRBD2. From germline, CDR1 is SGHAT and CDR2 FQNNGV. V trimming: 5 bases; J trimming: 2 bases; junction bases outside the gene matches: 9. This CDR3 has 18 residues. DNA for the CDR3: TGTGCCAGCAGCGGTCCGGGACTAGCGGGAGTGTCCACAGATACGCAGTATTTT. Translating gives CASSGPGLAGVSTDTQYF.

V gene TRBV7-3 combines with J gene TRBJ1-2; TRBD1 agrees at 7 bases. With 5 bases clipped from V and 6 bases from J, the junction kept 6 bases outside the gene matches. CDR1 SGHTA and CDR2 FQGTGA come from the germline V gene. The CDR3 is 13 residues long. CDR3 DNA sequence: TGTGCCAGCAGCCCGACAGGGATCGATGGCTACACCTTC. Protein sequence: CASSPTGIDGYTF.

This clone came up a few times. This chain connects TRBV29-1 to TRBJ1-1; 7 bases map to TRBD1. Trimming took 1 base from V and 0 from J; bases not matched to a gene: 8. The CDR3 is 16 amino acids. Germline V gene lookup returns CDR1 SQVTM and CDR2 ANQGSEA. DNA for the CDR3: TGCAGCGTTGAAGGGAAACCCGGGACAGTGAACACTGAAGCTTTCTTT. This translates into CSVEGKPGTVNTEAFF.

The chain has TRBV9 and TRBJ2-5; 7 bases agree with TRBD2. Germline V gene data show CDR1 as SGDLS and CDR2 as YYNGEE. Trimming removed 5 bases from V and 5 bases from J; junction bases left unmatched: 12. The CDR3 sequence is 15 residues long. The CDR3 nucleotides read TGTGCCAGCAGTCGTAGCCTTCAGGGAGGGGAGACCCAGTACTTC. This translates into CASSRSLQGGETQYF.